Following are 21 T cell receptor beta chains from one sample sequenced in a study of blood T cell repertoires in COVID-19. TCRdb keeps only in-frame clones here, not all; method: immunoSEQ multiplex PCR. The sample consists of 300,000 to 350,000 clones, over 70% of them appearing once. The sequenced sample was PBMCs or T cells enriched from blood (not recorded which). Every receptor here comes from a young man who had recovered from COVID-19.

The CDR3 loop is CASSLIPGQSNEKLFF. The CDR3 coding sequence is TGTGCCAGCAGTCTTATCCCGGGACAGAGTAATGAAAAACTGTTTTTT. This chain connects TRBV28 to TRBJ1-4; 7 bases match TRBD1. The CDR3 length is 16 residues. The junction had 10 bases not matched to a gene; V was cut back by 5 bases and J by 4 bases. The germline V gene has CDR1 MDHEN and CDR2 SYDVKM.

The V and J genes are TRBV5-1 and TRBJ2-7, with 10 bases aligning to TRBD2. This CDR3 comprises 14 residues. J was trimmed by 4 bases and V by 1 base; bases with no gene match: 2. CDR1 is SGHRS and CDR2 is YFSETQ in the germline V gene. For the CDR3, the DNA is TGCGCCAGCAGCTTGTCTAGCGGGGGTTACGAGCAGTACTTC. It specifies CASSLSSGGYEQYF.

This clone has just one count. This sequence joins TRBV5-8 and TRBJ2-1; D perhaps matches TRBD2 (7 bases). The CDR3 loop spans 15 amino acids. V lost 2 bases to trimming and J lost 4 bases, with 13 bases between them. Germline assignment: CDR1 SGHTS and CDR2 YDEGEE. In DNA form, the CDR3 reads TGTGCCAGCAGCTTTGGGGGGGCTGAATACAATGAGCAGTTCTTC. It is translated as CASSFGGAEYNEQFF.

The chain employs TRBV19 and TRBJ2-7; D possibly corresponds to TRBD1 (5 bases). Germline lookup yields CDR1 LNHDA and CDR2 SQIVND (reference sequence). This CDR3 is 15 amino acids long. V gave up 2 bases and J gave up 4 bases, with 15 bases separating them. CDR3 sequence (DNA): TGTGCCAGTAGTATAAGTGGGCAGGGTCAATACGAGCAGTACTTC. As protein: CASSISGQGQYEQYF.

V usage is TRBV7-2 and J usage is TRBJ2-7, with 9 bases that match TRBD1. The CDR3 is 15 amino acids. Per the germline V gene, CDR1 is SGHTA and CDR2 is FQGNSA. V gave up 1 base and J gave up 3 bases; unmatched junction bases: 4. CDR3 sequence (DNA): TGTGCCAGCAGCTTAGAACAGGGGGCCTTCTACGAGCAGTACTTC. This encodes CASSLEQGAFYEQYF.

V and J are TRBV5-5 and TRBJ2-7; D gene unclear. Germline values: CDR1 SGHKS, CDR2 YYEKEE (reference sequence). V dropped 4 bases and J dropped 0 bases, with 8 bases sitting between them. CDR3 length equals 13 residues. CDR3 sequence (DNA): TGTGCCAGCAGCGTCGACAACTCCTACGAGCAGTACTTC. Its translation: CASSVDNSYEQYF.

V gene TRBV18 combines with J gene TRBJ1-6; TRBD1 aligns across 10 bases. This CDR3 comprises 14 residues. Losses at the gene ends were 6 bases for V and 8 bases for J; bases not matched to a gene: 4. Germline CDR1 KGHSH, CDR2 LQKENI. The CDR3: CASSPDRGDSPLHF. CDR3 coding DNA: TGTGCCAGCTCCCCGGACAGGGGGGATTCACCCCTCCACTTT.

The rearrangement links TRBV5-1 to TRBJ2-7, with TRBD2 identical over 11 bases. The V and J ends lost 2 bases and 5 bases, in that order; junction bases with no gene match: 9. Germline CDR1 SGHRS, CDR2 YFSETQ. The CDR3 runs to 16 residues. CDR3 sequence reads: CASSFLAGGNAHEQYF. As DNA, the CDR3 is TGCGCCAGCAGCTTCCTAGCGGGGGGAAACGCGCACGAGCAGTACTTC.

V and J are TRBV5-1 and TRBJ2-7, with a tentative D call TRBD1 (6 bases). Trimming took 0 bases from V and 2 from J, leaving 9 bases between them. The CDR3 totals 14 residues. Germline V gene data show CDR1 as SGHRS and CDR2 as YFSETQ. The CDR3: CASSLGQAAYEQYF. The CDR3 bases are TGCGCCAGCAGCTTGGGACAGGCGGCCTACGAGCAGTACTTC.

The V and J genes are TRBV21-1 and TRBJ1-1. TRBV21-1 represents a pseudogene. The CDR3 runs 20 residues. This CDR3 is CASSKELGEEGRGLYTEAFF. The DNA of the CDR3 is TGTGCCAGCAGCAAAGAACTAGGGGAGGAGGGGCGGGGGTTATACACTGAAGCTTTCTTT.

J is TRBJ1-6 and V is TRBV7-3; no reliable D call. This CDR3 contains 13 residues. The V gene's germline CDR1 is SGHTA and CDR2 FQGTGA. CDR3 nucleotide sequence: TGTGCTAGCGCGGGCTCCTATAATTCACCCCTCCACTTT. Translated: CASAGSYNSPLHF.

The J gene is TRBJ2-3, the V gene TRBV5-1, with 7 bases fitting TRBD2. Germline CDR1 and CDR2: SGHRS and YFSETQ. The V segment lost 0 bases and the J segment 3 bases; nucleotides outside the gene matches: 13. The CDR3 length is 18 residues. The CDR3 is CASSLAVLRGLRTDTQYF. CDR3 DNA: TGCGCCAGCAGCTTGGCTGTTTTGCGGGGGTTAAGGACAGATACGCAGTATTTT.

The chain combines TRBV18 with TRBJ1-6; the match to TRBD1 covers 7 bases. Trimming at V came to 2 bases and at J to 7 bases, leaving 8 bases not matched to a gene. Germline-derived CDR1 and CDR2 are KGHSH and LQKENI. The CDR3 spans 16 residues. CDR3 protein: CASSPIETGKNSPLHF. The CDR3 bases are TGTGCCAGCTCACCAATAGAGACAGGGAAAAATTCACCCCTCCACTTT. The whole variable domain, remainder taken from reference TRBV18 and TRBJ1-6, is NAGVMQNPRHLVRRRGQEARLRCSPMKGHSHVYWYRQLPEEGLKFMVYLQKENIIDESGMPKERFSAEFPKEGPSILRIQQVVRGDSAAYFCASSPIETGKNSPLHFGNGTRLTVT.

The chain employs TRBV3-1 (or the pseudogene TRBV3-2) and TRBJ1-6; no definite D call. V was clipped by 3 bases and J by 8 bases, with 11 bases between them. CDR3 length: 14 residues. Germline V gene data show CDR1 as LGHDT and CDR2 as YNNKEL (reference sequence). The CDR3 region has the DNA TGTGCCAGCAGCCAGTCCGACTCTTATTCACCCCTCCACTTT. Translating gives CASSQSDSYSPLHF.

CDR3 coding DNA: TGTGCCACCAGCAGAGCCCCGACAGGGGTGTATGGCTACACCTTC. Its translation: CATSRAPTGVYGYTF. V usage is TRBV15 and J usage is TRBJ1-2; 8 nucleotides agree with TRBD1. This CDR3 contains 15 residues. V lost 1 base and J lost 5; bases outside the gene matches: 6. The germline V gene has CDR1 LNHNV and CDR2 YYDKDF (reference sequence).

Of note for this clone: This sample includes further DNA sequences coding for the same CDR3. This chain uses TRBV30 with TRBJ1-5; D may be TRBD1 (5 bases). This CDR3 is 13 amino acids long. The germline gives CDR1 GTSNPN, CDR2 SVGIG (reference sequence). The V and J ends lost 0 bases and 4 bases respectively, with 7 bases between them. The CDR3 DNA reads TGTGCCTGGAGTGTACAGGAAAATCAGCCCCAGCATTTT. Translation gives CAWSVQENQPQHF.

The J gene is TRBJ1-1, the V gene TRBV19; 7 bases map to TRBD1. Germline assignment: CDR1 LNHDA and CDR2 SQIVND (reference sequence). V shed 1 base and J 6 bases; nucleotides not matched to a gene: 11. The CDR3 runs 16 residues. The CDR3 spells CASSIVGGLVVAEAFF. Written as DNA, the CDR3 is TGTGCCAGTAGTATAGTAGGGGGCCTCGTGGTGGCTGAAGCTTTCTTT.

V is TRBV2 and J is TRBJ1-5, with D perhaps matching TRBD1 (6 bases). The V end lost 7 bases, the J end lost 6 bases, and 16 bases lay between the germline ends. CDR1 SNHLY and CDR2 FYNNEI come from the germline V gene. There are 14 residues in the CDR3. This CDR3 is CASTGGRGGQPQHF. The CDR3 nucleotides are TGTGCCAGCACTGGGGGCAGGGGCGGTCAGCCCCAGCATTTT.

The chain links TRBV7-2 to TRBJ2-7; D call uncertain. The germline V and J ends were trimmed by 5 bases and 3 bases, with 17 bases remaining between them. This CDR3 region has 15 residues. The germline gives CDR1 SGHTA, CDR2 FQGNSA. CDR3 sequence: CASSASSLPLYEQYF. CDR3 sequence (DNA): TGTGCCAGCAGCGCGAGTAGCCTCCCCCTCTACGAGCAGTACTTC.

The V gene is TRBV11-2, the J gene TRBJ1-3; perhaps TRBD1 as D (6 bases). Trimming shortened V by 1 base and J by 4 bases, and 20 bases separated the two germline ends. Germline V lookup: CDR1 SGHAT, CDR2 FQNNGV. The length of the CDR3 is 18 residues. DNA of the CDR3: TGTGCCAGCAGCTTAGTCTCCCCAACCCAGGGGTTCGGAAACACCATATATTTT. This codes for CASSLVSPTQGFGNTIYF.

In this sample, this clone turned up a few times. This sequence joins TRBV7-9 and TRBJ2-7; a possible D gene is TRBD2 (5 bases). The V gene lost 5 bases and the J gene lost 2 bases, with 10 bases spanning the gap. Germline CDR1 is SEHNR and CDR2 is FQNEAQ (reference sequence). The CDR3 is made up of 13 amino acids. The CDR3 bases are TGTGCCAGCAGCCGAGAGGAGGCCTACGAGCAGTACTTC. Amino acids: CASSREEAYEQYF.